The T cell receptor (beta chain) under discussion was sequenced for a study of blood T cell repertoires in COVID-19. Study as a whole: Sites across the United States, Italy and Spain contributed samples from acute and convalescent COVID-19.

Across about 22 US areas, participants ranged in age from about 18 to 89 years. Clinical history reported by participants formed the basis on which cohorts were assigned. Two negative PCRs, clearance, or symptom resolution characterized the recovered Cohort 3 donors. This clone is a singleton in its sample. The protocol was immunoSEQ multiplex PCR, while the TCRdb copy is restricted to in-frame clones and leaves out a portion. Of about 480,000 clones listed, 85% to 90% are singletons. This clonotype originated in a woman aged 40 to 49 who had recovered from COVID-19. Input material: PBMCs or T cells enriched from blood (not recorded which).

The CDR3 nucleotides read TGTGCCAGCAGTGATAGACAGGGGGATCAGCCCCAGCATTTT. It specifies CASSDRQGDQPQHF. The chain carries TRBV6-1 and TRBJ1-5; 9 positions agree with TRBD1. V lost 3 bases, J lost 5 bases, and 2 bases stayed unmatched. Germline loops: CDR1 MNHNS, CDR2 SASEGT. The CDR3 totals 14 residues.